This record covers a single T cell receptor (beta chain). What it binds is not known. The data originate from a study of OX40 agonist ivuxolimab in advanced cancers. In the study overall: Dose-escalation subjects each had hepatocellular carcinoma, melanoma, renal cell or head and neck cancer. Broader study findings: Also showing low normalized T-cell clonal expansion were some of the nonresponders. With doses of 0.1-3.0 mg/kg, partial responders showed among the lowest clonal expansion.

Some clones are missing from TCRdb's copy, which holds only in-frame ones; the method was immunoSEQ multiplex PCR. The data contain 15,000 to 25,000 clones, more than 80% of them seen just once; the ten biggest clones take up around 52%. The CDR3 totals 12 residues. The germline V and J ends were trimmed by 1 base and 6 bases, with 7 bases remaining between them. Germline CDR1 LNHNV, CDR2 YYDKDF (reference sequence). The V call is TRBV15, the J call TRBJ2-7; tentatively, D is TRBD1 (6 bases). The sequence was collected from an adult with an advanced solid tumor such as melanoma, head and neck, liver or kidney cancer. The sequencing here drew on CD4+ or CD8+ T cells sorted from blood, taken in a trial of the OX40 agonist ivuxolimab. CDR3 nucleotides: TGTGCCACCAGCAGAGGGGGGCCCGAGCAGTACTTC. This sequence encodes CATSRGGPEQYF.